This T cell receptor beta chain was recovered during a study of cytotoxic CD8 clonotypes in ibrutinib-treated CLL (dated by TCRdb to about 2021). For the study in its entirety: The cohort had about a dozen relapsed/refractory and roughly 15 treatment-naive patients; 17 to 18 were IGHV unmutated. Response samples were taken after a median of approximately eleven months on treatment, ranging from roughly 6 to 36 months. Partial responses were observed in 24 patients and complete responses in 2; after a median follow-up of roughly 62 months, remission was maintained in 14 patients and progression was observed in approximately 12. Of the roughly 90 people in the trial, approximately 26 had longitudinal samples available. Samples averaged approximately 240,000 productive templates and 80,000 to 100,000 productive rearrangements. Patients were still on ibrutinib when every remission and progressive disease sample was collected. Cryopreserved peripheral blood mononuclear cells were collected at three points: before therapy, at response, and at either sustained remission or disease progression. Study-level results and caveats: Baseline clonality exceeded that of age-matched healthy donors and correlated strongly with circulating CD8+ T-cell counts. At ibrutinib response clonality went up, during sustained remission it held steady, and at progression it dropped back toward baseline. Public clonotypes were rare and either shrank or stayed stable during treatment, and the rise in clonality at ibrutinib response reflected expansion of private clonotypes. Lymph node repertoires were not examined, and the timing of sampling was not matched between patients in sustained remission and those whose disease progressed.

The label giving this sample's time point can be read as: 12 months on ibrutinib. For TCR beta library preparation, approximately 2 micrograms of genomic DNA were extracted from the cryopreserved PBMCs. Longitudinal blood samples from CLL patients on ibrutinib monotherapy underwent high-throughput TCR beta sequencing. The patients took part in an open-label, single-center phase 2 trial of ibrutinib monotherapy. A word on this clone: Its antigen has not been determined. Base quality data are lacking; no much larger clone is found one base away.

Compared with germline, V lacks 4 bases and J lacks 5 bases; bases without a gene match: 5. The CDR3 contains 13 residues, cysteine and phenylalanine counted. Of all the DNA, just the CDR3 is kept, 39 bases in frame from base 1. CDR1 and CDR2 (SQVTM, ANQGSEA) derive from the germline V gene. Each clonotype received, on average, about 9.7x coverage in deep resolution sequencing performed on a MiSeq, where the target depth lay between 1 in 1 million and 1 in 200,000 T cells. The immunoSEQ hsTCRB Kit was used to generate TCR beta libraries. On the study's bioinformatics: Data were analyzed with ImmunoSEQ Data Assistant and ImmunoSEQ Analyzer, with V, D and J genes assigned per IMGT definitions. Clonality, with values ranging from 0 to 1, was calculated as one minus the normalized Shannon entropy of productive rearrangement frequencies. Only overrepresented clonotypes making up at least 0.05% of the repertoire of each patient were included in the public clonotype analysis. Approximately 14 age-matched healthy donor repertoires from immuneACCESS were used as controls for clonality. Here the immuneACCESS table is served through TCRdb, limited to in-frame sequences with V and J called. Missing clones are a known gap in these copies; in checked studies unresolved V genes cover under half, and the rest lacks a known reason. V and J calls and clone size are those listed in that table; D and trimming were worked out from the DNA. The sample table shows roughly 150,000 clones, and 81% are seen once. The ten most abundant clones make up about 1.9% of the sample.

The sequenced sample was PBMCs, obtained after 12 months of ibrutinib treatment. The receptor was derived from a human donor with chronic lymphocytic leukemia. This chain joins TRBV29-1 to TRBJ2-1; TRBD2 lines up with 7 middle nucleotides. The nucleotide sequence reads as follows: TGCAGCGTTGGCGGGAGAGCGGACAATGAGCAGTTCTTC. Its amino acids are CSVGGRADNEQFF.